The clone carrying this T cell receptor (beta chain) was recorded only once. Germline lookup yields CDR1 SGHVS and CDR2 FQNEAQ. The CDR3 totals 15 residues. V dropped 1 base and J dropped 6 bases, with 13 bases sitting between them. The data belong to a study of OX40 agonist ivuxolimab in advanced cancers. Only in-frame clones appear in the TCRdb table, and some are missing; sequencing was by immunoSEQ multiplex PCR. The data contain around 56,000 clones, roughly 77% of them seen just once; the ten biggest clones take up 1.2%. The V call is TRBV7-8, the J call TRBJ1-5, with D perhaps matching TRBD1 (6 bases). The clonotype comes from an adult with an advanced solid tumor such as melanoma, head and neck, liver or kidney cancer. This sample comprised CD4+ or CD8+ T cells sorted from blood, obtained in a trial of the OX40 agonist ivuxolimab. The CDR3, as DNA: TGTGCCAGCAGCTTAGTTGCAGGGGATGGTCAGCCCCAGCATTTT. It specifies CASSLVAGDGQPQHF.